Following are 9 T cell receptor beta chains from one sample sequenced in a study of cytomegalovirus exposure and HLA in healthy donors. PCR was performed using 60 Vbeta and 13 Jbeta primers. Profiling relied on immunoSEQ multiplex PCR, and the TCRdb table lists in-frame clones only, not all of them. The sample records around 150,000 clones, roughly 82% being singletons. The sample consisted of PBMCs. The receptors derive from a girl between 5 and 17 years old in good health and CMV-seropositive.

The DNA of the CDR3 is TGTGCCAGCAGCGTAGACCCTCCAAGCCGGGACAGAAAAAACATTCAGTACTTC. It is translated as CASSVDPPSRDRKNIQYF. The rearrangement links TRBV9 to TRBJ2-4; 7 bases are a match to TRBD1. Germline CDR1 and CDR2: SGDLS and YYNGEE. Germline trimming cut 0 bases from V and 4 bases from J; bases unmatched to any gene: 13. This CDR3 is 18 amino acids long.

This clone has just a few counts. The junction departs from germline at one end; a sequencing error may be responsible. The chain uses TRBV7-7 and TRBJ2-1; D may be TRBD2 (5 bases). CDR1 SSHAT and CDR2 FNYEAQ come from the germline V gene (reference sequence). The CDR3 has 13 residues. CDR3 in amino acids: CASSFGGGDEQFF. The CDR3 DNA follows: TGTGCTAGCAGCTTTGGCGGAGGCGATGAGCAGTTCTTC.

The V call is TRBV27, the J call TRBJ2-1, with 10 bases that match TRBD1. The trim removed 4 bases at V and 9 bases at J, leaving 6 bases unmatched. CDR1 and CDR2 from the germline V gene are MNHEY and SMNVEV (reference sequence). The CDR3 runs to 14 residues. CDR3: CASSYDRGQGEQFF. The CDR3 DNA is TGTGCCAGCAGTTATGACAGGGGGCAGGGTGAGCAGTTCTTC.

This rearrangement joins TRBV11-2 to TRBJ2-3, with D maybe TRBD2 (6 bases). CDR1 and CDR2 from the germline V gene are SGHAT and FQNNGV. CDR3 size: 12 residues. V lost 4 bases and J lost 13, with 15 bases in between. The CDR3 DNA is TGTGCCAGCAGCTCGGGACTCCCCATGGAGTATTTT. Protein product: CASSSGLPMEYF.

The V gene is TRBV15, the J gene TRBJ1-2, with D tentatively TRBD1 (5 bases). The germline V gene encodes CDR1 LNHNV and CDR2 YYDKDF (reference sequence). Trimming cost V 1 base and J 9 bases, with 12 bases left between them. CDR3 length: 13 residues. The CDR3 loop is CATSRGGGNRYTF. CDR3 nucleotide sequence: TGTGCCACCAGCAGAGGGGGGGGAAATCGCTACACCTTC.

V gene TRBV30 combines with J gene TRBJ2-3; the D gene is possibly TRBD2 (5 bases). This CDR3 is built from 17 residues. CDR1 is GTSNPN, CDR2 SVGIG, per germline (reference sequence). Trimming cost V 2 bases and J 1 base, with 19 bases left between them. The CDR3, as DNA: TGTGCCTGGAGTATCAAGGTTTTAACCGGGGGCACAGATACGCAGTATTTT. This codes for CAWSIKVLTGGTDTQYF.

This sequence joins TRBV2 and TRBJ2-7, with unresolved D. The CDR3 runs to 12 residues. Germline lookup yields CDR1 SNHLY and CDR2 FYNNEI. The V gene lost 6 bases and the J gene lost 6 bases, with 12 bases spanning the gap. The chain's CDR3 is CASSASDREQYF. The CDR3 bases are TGTGCCAGCAGCGCAAGCGATCGCGAGCAGTACTTC.

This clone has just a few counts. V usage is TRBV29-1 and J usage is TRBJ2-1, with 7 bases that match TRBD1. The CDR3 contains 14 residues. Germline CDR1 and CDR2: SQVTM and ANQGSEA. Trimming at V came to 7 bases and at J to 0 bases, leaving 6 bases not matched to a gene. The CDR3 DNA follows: TGCAGCGGCCGGACAGGTAACTCCTACAATGAGCAGTTCTTC. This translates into CSGRTGNSYNEQFF.

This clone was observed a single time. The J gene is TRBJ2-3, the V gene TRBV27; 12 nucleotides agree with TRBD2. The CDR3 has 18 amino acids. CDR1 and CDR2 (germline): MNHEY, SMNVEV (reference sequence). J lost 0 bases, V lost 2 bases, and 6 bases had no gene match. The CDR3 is CASSLRVGTSGSTDTQYF. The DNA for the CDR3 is TGTGCCAGCAGTTTACGGGTCGGGACTAGCGGGAGCACAGATACGCAGTATTTT.